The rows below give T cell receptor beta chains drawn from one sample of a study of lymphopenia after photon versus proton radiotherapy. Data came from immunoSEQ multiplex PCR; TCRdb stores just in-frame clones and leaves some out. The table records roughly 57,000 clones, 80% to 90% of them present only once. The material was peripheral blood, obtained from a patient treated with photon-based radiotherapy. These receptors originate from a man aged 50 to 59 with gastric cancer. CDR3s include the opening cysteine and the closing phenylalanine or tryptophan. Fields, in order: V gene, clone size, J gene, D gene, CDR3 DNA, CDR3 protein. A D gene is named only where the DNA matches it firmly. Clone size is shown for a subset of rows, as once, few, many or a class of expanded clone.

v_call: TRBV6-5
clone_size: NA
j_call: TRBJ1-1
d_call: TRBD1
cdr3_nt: TGTGCCAGCACCACAGGGGGGGACACTGAAGCTTTCTTT
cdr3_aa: CASTTGGDTEAFF

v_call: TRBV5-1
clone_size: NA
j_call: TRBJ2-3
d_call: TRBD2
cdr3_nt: TGCGCCAGCAGCCTGGCGGGGGGGACCCCCACAGATACGCAGTATTTT
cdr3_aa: CASSLAGGTPTDTQYF

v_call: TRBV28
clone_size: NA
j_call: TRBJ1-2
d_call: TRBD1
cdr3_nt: TGTGCCAGCTCCCTGACAGGGTACGGCTACACCTTC
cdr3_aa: CASSLTGYGYTF

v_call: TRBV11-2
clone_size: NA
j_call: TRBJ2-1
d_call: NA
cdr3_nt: TGTGCCAGCAGCTTCCAAGCGGGTAGCTCCTACAATGAGCAGTTCTTC
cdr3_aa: CASSFQAGSSYNEQFF

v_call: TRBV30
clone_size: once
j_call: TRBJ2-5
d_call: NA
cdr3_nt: TGTGCCTGGAGCGTTCAGGAGACCCAGTACTTC
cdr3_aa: CAWSVQETQYF

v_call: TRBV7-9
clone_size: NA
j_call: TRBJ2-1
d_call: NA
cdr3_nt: TGTGCCAGCAGCTCCCTGATGGGCCGAGGTAGCTACAATGAGCAGTTCTTC
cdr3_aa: CASSSLMGRGSYNEQFF

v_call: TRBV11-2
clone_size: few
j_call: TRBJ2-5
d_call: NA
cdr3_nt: TGTGCCAGCAGCCCCCCGGGACTCGCAGAGACCCAGTACTTC
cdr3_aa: CASSPPGLAETQYF

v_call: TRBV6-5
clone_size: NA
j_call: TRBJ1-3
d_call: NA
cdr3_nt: TGTGCCAGCAGTTACTCATCTGGAAACACCATATATTTT
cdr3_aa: CASSYSSGNTIYF

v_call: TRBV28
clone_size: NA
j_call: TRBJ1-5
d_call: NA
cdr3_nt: TGTGCCAGCAGTTTAGCTGCTGGGATTTCCCAGCATTTT
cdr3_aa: CASSLAAGISQHF

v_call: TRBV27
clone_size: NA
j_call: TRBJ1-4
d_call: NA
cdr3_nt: TGTGCCAGCAGTTCCCTCTTTGCAACTAATGAAAAACTGTTTTTT
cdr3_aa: CASSSLFATNEKLFF

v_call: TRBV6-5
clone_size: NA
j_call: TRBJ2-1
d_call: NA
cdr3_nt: TGTGCCAGCAGTTACTCGGGGAGCTCCTACAATGAGCAGTTCTTC
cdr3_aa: CASSYSGSSYNEQFF

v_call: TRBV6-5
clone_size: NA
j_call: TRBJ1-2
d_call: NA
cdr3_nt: TGTGCCAGCAGTTCGGGACGGACGGCTAACTATGGCTACACCTTC
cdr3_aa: CASSSGRTANYGYTF

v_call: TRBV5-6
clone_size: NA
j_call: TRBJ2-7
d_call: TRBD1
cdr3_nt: TGTGCCAGCAGTCCGACAGGGGCGGACGAGCAGTACTTC
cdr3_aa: CASSPTGADEQYF

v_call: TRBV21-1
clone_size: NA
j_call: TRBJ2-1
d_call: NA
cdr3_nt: TGTGCCAGCAGCAGGGCAGCGGGGTACAATGAGCAGTTCTTC
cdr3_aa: CASSRAAGYNEQFF

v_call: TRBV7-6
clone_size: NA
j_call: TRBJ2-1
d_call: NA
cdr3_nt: TGTGCCAGCAGCTCCGGTCAAGCAGGATACAATGAGCAGTTCTTC
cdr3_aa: CASSSGQAGYNEQFF

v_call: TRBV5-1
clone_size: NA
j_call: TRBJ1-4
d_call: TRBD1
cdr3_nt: TGCGCCAGCAGCTTGGACAGGGGGCGGGGAAATGAAAAACTGTTTTTT
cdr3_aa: CASSLDRGRGNEKLFF

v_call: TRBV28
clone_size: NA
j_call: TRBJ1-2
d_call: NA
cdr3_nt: TGTGCCAGCAGTAGTCCCGGGACGGCACAGACTTATAACTATGGCTACACCTTC
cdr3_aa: CASSSPGTAQTYNYGYTF

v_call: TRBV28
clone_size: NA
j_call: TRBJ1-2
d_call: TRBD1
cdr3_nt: TGTGCCAGCAGTTTCGGGACAGGTGGGATAACCTTC
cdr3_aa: CASSFGTGGITF

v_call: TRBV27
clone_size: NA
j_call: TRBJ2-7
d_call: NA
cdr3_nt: TGTGCCAGCAGCCCATGGGACTTCACCGCCGAGCAGTACTTC
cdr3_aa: CASSPWDFTAEQYF

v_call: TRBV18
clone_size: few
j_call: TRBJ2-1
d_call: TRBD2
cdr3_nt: TGTGCCAGCTCACCCCCTGGGACTAGAGAGAATGAGCAGTTCTTC
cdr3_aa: CASSPPGTRENEQFF